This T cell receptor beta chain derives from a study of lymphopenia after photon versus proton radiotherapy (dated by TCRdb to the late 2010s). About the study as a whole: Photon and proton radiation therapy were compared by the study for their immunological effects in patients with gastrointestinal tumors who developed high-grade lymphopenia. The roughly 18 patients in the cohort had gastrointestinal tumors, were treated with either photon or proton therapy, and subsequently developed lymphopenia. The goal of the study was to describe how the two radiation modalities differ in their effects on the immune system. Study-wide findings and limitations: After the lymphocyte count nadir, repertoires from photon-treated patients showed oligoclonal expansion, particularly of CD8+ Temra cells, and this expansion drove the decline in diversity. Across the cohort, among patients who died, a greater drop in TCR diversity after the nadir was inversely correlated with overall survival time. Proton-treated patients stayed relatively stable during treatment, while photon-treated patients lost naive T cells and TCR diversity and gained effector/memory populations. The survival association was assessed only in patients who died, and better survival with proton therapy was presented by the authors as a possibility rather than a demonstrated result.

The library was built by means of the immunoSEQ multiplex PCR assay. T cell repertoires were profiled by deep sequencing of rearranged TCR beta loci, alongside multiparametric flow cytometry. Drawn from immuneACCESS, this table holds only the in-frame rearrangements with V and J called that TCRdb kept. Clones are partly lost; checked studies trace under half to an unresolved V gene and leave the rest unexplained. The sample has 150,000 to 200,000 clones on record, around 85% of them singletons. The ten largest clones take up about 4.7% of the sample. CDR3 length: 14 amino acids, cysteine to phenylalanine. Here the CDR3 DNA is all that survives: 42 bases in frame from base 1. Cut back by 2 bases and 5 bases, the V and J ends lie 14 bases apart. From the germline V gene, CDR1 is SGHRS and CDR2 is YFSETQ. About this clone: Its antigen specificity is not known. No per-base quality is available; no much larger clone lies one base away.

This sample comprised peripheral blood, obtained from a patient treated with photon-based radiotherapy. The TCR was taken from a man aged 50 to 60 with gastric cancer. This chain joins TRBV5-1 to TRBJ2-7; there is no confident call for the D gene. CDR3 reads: CASSFRPGTDEQYF. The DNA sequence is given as TGCGCCAGCAGCTTCCGCCCGGGCACCGACGAGCAGTACTTC.